This T cell receptor beta chain was recorded in a study of blood T cell repertoires in COVID-19. Study summary: Both acute and convalescent COVID-19 samples were obtained from the United States, Italy and Spain.

Only one count was recorded for this clone. The repertoire was sequenced with immunoSEQ multiplex PCR; TCRdb's copy has only in-frame clones and lacks some. In the table there are 90,000 to 130,000 clones, around 83% of which are singletons. The source of this sequence is a man aged 40-50 years with acute or convalescent COVID-19. Sample: peripheral blood.

DNA of the CDR3: TGTGCCAGCAGCTTAAGTCTCAGGGGGCGGAGGTCACCCCTCCACTTT. Protein: CASSLSLRGRRSPLHF. The rearrangement uses TRBV13 and TRBJ1-6; 8 positions agree with TRBD1. Germline V CDR1 and CDR2: PRHDT, FYEKMQ (reference sequence). The CDR3 loop spans 16 amino acids. Trimming took 2 bases from V and 10 from J; bases not matched to a gene: 10.